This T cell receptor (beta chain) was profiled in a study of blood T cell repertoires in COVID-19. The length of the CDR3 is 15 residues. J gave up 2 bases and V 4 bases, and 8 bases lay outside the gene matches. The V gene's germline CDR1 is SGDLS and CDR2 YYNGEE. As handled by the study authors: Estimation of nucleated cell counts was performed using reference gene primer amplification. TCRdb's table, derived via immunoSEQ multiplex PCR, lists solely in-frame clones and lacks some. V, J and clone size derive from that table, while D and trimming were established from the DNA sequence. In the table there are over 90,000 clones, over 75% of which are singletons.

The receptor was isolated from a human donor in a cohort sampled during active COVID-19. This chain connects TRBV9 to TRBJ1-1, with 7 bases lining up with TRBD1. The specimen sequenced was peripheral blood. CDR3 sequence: CASSPRGNVNTEAFF. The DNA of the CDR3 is TGTGCCAGCAGCCCCAGGGGGAACGTTAACACTGAAGCTTTCTTT.